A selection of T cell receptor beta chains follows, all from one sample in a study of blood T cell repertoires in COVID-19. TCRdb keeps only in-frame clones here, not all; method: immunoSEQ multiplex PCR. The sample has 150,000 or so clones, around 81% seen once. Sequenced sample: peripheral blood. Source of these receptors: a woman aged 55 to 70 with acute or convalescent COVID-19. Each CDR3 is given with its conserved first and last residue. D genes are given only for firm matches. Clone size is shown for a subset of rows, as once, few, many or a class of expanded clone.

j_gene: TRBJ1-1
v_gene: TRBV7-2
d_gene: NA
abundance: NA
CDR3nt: TGTGCCAGCAGCCCCTTTGGGGGGAAAGCACCAATGAACACTGAAGCTTTCTTT
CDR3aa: CASSPFGGKAPMNTEAFF

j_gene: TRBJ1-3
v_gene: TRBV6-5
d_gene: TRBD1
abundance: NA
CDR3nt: TGTGCCAGCAGCAAGACAGGGGGAAACACCATATATTTT
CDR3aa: CASSKTGGNTIYF

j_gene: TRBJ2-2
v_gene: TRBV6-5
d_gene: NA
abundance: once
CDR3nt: TGTGCCAGCAGTTACTTTACCACTAAACGGGAGCTGTTTTTT
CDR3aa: CASSYFTTKRELFF

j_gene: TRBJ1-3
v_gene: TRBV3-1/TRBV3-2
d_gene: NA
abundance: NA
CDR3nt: TGTGCCAGCAGCCAAGATCAGGGAAACACCATATATTTT
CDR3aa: CASSQDQGNTIYF

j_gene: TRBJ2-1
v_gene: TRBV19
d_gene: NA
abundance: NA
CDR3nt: TGTGCCAGTAGCGCTCCCATCGGGGTTCCCTCCTACAATGAGCAGTTCTTC
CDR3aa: CASSAPIGVPSYNEQFF

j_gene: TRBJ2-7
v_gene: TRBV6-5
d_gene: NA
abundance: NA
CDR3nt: TGTGCCAGCAGTTATTTTAGCGGCCCAGGCTACGAGCAGTACTTC
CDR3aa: CASSYFSGPGYEQYF

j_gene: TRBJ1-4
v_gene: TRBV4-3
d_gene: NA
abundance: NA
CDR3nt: TGCGCCAGCAGCCAATTCCGAGGCGCAACTAATGAAAAACTGTTTTTT
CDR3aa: CASSQFRGATNEKLFF

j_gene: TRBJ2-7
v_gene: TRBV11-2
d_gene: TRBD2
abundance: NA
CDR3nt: TGTGCCAGCAGCTCTTTGTCAACTAGCGGGAGACGATACGAGCAGTACTTC
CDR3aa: CASSSLSTSGRRYEQYF

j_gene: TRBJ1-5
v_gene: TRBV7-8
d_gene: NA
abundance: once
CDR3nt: TGTGCCAGCACCGACCAGGGATTAGGCAATCAGCCCCAGCATTTT
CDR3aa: CASTDQGLGNQPQHF

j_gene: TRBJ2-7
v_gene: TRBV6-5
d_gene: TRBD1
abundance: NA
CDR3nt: TGTGCCAGCAGTTACCAGACAGGGCGCCCCGAGCAGTACTTC
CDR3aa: CASSYQTGRPEQYF

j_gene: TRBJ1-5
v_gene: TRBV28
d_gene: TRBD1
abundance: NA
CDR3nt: TGTGCCAGCAGTCTCCCGGGACAGGGCAGTAGCAATCAGCCCCAGCATTTT
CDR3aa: CASSLPGQGSSNQPQHF

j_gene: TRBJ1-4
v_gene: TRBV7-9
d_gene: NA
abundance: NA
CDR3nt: TGTGCCAGCAGCCGGGATGGGGGCGGCGAAAAACTGTTTTTT
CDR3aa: CASSRDGGGEKLFF

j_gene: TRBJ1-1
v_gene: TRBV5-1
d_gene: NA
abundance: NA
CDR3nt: TGCGCCAGCAGCAAAACAGGTTTGGGGAACACTGAAGCTTTCTTT
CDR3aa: CASSKTGLGNTEAFF

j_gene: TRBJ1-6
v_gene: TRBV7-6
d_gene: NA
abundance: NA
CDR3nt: TGTGCCAGCAGCTTAGAAACAATGGGCAGGAGGGGTTCACCCCTCCACTTT
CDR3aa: CASSLETMGRRGSPLHF

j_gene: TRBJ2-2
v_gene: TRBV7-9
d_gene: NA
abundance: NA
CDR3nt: TGTGCCAGCAGCCCCTGGACACCTTCGAACACCGGGGAGCTGTTTTTT
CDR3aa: CASSPWTPSNTGELFF

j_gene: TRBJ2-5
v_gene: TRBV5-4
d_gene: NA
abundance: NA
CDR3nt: TGTGCCAGCGGCAGGGAGACCCAGTACTTC
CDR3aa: CASGRETQYF

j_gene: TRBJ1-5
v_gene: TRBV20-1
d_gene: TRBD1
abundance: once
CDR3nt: TGCAGTGCTAGTCTTGGCACAGGGGGCTTTGGCAATCAGCCCCAGCATTTT
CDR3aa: CSASLGTGGFGNQPQHF

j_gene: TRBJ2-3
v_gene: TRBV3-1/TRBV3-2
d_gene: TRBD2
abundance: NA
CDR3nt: TGTGCCAGCAGCCAAGAGGCTAGCGGGTTCACAGATACGCAGTATTTT
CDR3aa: CASSQEASGFTDTQYF

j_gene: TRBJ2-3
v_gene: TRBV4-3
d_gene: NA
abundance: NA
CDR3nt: TGCGCCAGCAGCCAAGAATCCCAACCCCCGGGTACGCAGTATTTT
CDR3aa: CASSQESQPPGTQYF

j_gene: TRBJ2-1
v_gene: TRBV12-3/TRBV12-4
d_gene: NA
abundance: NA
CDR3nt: TGTGCCAGCAGCCCAGGTTATGAGCAGTTCTTC
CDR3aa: CASSPGYEQFF

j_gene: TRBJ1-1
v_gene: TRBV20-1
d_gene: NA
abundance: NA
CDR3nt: TGCAGTGCTAAGGACAGCCCTGAAGCTTTCTTT
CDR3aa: CSAKDSPEAFF

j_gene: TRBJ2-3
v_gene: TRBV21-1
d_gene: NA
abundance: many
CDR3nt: TGTGCCAGCAGCAAAGACCAAAGGGGCAGGGTAAGCGCGGGAGGGACAGATACGCAGTATTTT
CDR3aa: CASSKDQRGRVSAGGTDTQYF

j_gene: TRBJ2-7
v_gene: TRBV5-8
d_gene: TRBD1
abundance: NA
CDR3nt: TGTGCCAGCAGCTCCACGGGACAGGTCTCCTACGAGCAGTACTTC
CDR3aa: CASSSTGQVSYEQYF

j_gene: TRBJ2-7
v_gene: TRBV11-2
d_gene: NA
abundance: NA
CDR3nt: TGTGCCAGCAGCTTAGGTAGCATCTACGAGCAGTACTTC
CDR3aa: CASSLGSIYEQYF

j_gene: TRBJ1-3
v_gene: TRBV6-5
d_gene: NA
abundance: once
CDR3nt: TGTGCCAGCAGTCGTACAGGAGACTCTGGAAACACCATATATTTT
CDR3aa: CASSRTGDSGNTIYF

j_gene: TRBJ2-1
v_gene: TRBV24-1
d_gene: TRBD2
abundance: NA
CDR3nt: TGTGCCACCAGTGACCCGGGACTAGCGGGAGTAGAGCAGTTCTTC
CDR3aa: CATSDPGLAGVEQFF

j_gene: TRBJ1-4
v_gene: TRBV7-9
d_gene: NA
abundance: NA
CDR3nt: TGTGCCAGCAGCCCAGTGGGGGAGGGTAGCGAAAAACTGTTTTTT
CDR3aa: CASSPVGEGSEKLFF

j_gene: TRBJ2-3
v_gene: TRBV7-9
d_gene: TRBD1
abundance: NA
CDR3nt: TGTGCCAGCAGCTCGCCGGGACAGGGAGATACGCAGTATTTT
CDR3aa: CASSSPGQGDTQYF

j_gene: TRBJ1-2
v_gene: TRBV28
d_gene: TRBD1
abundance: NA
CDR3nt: TGTGCCAGCAGCTTAGACAGGGGGCATGGCTACACCTTC
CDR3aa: CASSLDRGHGYTF

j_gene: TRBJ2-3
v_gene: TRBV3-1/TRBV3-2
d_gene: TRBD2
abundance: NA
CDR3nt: TGTGCCAGCAGCCTTTACGAGCGGGATTTAGATACGCAGTATTTT
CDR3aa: CASSLYERDLDTQYF

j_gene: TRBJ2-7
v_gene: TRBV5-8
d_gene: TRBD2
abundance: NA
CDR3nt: TGTGCCAGCAGTCTGCGGGGGGCCTACGAGCAGTACTTC
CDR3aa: CASSLRGAYEQYF

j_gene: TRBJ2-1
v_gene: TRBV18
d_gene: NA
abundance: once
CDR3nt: TGTGCCAGCTCACCGAAACAGGGTAGGCATGAGCAGTTCTTC
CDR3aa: CASSPKQGRHEQFF

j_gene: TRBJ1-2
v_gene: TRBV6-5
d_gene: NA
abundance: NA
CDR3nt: TGTGCCAGCAGGGTACAGGGTAACTATGGCTACACCTTC
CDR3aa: CASRVQGNYGYTF

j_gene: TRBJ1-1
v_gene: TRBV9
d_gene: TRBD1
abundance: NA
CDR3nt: TGTGCCAGCAGCCCGCTACAGGGGCACACTGAAGCTTTCTTT
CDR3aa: CASSPLQGHTEAFF

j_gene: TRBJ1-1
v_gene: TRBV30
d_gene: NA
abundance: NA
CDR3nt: TGTGCCTGGAGGCGGTTGATAGGAGGTCCAGGCACTGAAGCTTTCTTT
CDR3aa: CAWRRLIGGPGTEAFF

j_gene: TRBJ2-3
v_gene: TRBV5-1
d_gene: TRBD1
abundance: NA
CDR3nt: TGCGCCAGCAGCTGGAGACCCGGGACAGACGATACGCAGTATTTT
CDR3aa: CASSWRPGTDDTQYF